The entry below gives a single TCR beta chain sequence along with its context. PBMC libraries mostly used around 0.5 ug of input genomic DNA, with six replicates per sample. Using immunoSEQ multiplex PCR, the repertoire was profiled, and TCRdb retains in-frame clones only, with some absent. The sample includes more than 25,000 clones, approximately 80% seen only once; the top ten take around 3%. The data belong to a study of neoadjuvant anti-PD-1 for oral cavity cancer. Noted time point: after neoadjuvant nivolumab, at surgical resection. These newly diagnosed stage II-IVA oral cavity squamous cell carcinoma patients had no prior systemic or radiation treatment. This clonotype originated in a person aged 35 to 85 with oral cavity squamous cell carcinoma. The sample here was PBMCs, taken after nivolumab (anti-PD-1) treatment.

The DNA for the CDR3 is TGTGCCAGCTCGACAGGACAGCCTAGCACAGATACGCAGTATTTT. This codes for CASSTGQPSTDTQYF. V and J are TRBV18 and TRBJ2-3; TRBD1 might be the D (6 bases). Trimming pared 6 bases from V and 0 bases from J, leaving 13 bases between. CDR3 length: 15 amino acids. In germline, CDR1 is KGHSH, CDR2 LQKENI.